One and the same sample provided the 6 T cell receptor beta chains below, sequenced in a study of blood T cell repertoires in COVID-19. TCRdb's table, derived via immunoSEQ multiplex PCR, lists solely in-frame clones and lacks some. The table has roughly 380,000 clones, more than 70% seen once. The sample taken for sequencing was peripheral blood. The receptor set was obtained from a woman aged 60-70 years with COVID-19, enrolled during active disease.

The chain links TRBV11-2 to TRBJ1-2, with 7 bases fitting TRBD1. CDR1 is SGHAT, CDR2 FQNNGV, per germline. Trimming cost V 2 bases and J 4 bases; bases outside gene matches: 4. The CDR3 totals 14 residues. DNA of the CDR3: TGTGCCAGCAGCTTAACGGACAGGCCCTATGGCTACACCTTC. Its protein product is CASSLTDRPYGYTF.

This clone was detected a few times. This rearrangement joins TRBV7-9 to TRBJ1-2; TRBD1 agrees at 8 bases. J lost 8 bases, V lost 5 bases, and 7 bases had no gene match. The V gene's germline CDR1 is SEHNR and CDR2 FQNEAQ (reference sequence). This CDR3 is 13 amino acids long. The CDR3 protein is CASSASGTGGYTF. As DNA, the CDR3 is TGTGCCAGCAGCGCTAGTGGGACAGGCGGCTACACCTTC.

The chain is built from TRBV4-1 and TRBJ1-2; 7 bases align to TRBD1. The CDR3 runs to 15 residues. V gave up 4 bases and J gave up 1 base; unmatched junction bases: 6. Germline lookup yields CDR1 MGHRA and CDR2 YSYEKL. In DNA, the CDR3 is TGCGCCAGCAGCCTCCTCCGGGACAGTAACTATGGCTACACCTTC. As protein: CASSLLRDSNYGYTF.

The chain employs TRBV24-1 and TRBJ1-2, with 8 bases matching TRBD1. J gave up 8 bases and V 4 bases, and 11 bases lay outside the gene matches. Germline CDR1 and CDR2: KGHDR and SFDVKD. This CDR3 region has 15 residues. The CDR3 region has the DNA TGTGCCACCAGTGAGGATGGGGCAGGGGGCGAAGGCTACACCTTC. It encodes CATSEDGAGGEGYTF.

The chain employs TRBV6-5 and TRBJ1-1; weak D call: TRBD1 (6 bases). The CDR3 has 11 amino acids. The ends were cut back, 6 bases at V and 10 bases at J, with 12 bases in the middle. Germline CDR1 is MNHEY and CDR2 is SVGAGI. As DNA, the CDR3 is TGTGCCAGCAGACAGGGTTTTGGAGCTTTCTTT. Translated, it gives CASRQGFGAFF.

The gene calls are TRBV2 and TRBJ2-7; 14 positions match TRBD2. The CDR3 has 15 amino acids. Trimming cost V 7 bases and J 4 bases; bases outside gene matches: 6. The germline V gene encodes CDR1 SNHLY and CDR2 FYNNEI. The CDR3 region has the DNA TGTGCCAGCACCGGGGGACTAGCGGGGGATTACGAGCAGTACTTC. Its protein is CASTGGLAGDYEQYF.